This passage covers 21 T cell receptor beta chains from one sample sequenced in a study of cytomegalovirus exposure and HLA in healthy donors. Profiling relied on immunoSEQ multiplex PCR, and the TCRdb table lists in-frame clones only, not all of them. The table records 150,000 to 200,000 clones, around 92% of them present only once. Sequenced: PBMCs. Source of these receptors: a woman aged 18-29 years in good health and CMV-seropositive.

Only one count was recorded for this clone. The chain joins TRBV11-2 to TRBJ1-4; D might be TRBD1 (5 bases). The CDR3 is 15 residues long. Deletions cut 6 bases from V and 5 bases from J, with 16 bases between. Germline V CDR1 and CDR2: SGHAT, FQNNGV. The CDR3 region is CASSSGRGFNEKLFF. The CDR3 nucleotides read TGTGCCAGCAGTTCCGGGAGGGGATTCAATGAAAAACTGTTTTTT.

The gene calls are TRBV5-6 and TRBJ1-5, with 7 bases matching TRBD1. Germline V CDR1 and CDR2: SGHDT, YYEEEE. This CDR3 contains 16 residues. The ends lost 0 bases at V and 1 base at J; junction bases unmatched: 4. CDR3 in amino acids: CASSLVGGASNQPQHF. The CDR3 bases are TGTGCCAGCAGCTTGGTAGGGGGCGCGAGCAATCAGCCCCAGCATTTT.

This CDR3 reads CSAQKRGDQHF. In DNA, the CDR3 is TGCAGTGCTCAGAAGCGGGGTGACCAGCATTTT. V and J are TRBV20-1 and TRBJ1-5; no clear D gene. The CDR3 is 11 residues long. Germline CDR1 reads DFQATT; CDR2 reads SNEGSKA (reference sequence). V lost 5 bases, J lost 12 bases, and 14 bases lay in between.

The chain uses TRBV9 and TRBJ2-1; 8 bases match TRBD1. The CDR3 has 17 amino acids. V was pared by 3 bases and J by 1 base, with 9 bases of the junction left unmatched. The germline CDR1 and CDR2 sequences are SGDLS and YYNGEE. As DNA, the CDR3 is TGTGCCAGCAGCGGAAAGACAGGGGATGGGTCCTACAATGAGCAGTTCTTC. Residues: CASSGKTGDGSYNEQFF.

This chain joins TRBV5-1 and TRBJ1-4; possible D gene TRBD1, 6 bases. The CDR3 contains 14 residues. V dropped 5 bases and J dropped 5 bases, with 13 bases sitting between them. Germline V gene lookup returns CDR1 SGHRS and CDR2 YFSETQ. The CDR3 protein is CASRGGNRNEKLFF. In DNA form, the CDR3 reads TGCGCCAGCAGAGGGGGAAACCGGAATGAAAAACTGTTTTTT.

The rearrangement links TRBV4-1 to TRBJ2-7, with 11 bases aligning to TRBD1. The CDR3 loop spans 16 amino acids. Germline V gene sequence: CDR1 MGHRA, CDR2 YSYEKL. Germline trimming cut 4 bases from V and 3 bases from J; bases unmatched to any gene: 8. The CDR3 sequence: CASSLEEGTGGYEQYF. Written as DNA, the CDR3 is TGCGCCAGCAGCCTCGAGGAAGGGACAGGGGGCTACGAGCAGTACTTC.

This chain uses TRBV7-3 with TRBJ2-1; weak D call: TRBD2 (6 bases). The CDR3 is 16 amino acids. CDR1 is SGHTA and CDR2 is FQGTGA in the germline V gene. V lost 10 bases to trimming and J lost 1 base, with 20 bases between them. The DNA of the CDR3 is TGTGCCATCAACAGTATCGGGAGTGGGTCCTACAATGAGCAGTTCTTC. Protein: CAINSIGSGSYNEQFF.

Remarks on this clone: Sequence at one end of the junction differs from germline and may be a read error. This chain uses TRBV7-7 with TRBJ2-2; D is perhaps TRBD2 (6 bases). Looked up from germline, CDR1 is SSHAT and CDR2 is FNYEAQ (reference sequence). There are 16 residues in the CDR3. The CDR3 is CASSLIPGVETGELFF. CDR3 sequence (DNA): TGTGCTAGCAGCTTAATCCCGGGAGTGGAGACCGGGGAGCTGTTTTTT.

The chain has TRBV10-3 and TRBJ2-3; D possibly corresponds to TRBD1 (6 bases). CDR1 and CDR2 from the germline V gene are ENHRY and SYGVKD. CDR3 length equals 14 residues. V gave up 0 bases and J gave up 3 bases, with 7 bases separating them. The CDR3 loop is CAISESTGTDTQYF. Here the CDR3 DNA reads TGTGCCATCAGTGAGTCTACAGGGACAGATACGCAGTATTTT.

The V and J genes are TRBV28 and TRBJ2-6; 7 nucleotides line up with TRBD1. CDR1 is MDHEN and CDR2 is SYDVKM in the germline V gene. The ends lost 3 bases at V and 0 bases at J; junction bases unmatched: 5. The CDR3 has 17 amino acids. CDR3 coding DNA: TGTGCCAGCAGTTTGGGGACAGTAGGCTCTGGGGCCAACGTCCTGACTTTC. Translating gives CASSLGTVGSGANVLTF.

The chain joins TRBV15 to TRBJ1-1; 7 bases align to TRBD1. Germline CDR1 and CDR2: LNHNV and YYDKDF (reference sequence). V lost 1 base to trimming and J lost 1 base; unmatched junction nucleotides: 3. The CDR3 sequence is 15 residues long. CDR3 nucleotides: TGTGCCACCAGCAGAGCAGGGGGTTCGAACACTGAAGCTTTCTTT. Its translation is CATSRAGGSNTEAFF.

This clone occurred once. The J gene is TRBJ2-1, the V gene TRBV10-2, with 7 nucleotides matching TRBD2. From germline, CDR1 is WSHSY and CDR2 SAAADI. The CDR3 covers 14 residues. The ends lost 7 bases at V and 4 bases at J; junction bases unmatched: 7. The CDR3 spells CASTPRGKYNEQFF. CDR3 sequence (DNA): TGCGCCAGCACACCGCGGGGGAAGTACAATGAGCAGTTCTTC.

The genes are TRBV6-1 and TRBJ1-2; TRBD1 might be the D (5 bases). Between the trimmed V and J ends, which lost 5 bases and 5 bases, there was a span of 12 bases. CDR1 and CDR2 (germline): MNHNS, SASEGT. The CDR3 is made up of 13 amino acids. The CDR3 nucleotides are TGTGCCAGCAGTATTCAGGGTTCATATGGCTACACCTTC. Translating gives CASSIQGSYGYTF.

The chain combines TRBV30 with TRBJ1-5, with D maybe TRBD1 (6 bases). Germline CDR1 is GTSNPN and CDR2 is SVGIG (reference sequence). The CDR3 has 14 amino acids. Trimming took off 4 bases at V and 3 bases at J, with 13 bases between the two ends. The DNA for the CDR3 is TGTGCCTGGAACAGGGTAGGAGTCAATCAGCCCCAGCATTTT. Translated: CAWNRVGVNQPQHF.

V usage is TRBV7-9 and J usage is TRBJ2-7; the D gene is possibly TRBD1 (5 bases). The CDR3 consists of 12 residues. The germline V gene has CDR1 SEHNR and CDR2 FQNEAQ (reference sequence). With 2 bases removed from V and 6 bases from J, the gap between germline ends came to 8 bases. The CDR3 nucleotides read TGTGCCAGCAGCTTACAGGGTTTCGAGCAGTACTTC. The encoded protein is CASSLQGFEQYF. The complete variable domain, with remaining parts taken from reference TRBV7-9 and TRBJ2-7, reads DTGVSQNPRHKITKRGQNVTFRCDPISEHNRLYWYRQTLGQGPEFLTYFQNEAQLEKSRLLSDRFSAERPKGSFSTLEIQRTEQGDSAMYLCASSLQGFEQYFGPGTRLTVT.

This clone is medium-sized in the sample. This CDR3 reads CASSQELAGTYEQYF. The DNA for the CDR3 is TGTGCCAGCAGCCAAGAACTAGCGGGTACCTACGAGCAGTACTTC. This rearrangement joins TRBV4-2 to TRBJ2-7, with 9 nucleotides matching TRBD2. Germline loops: CDR1 LGHNA, CDR2 YNFKEQ. V lost 0 bases to trimming and J lost 2 bases; unmatched junction nucleotides: 2. This CDR3 is 15 amino acids long.

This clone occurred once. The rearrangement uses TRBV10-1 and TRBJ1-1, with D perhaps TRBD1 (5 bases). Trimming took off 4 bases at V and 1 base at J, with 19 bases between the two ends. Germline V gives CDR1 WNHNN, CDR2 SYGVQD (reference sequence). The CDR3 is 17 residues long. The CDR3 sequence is CASSGSWGGTANTEAFF. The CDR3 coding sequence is TGCGCCAGCAGTGGATCTTGGGGCGGGACGGCGAACACTGAAGCTTTCTTT.

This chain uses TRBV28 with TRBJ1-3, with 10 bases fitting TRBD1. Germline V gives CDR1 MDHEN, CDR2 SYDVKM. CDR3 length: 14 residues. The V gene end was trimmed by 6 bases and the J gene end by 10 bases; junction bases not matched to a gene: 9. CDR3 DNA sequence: TGTGCCAGCAGGGGACAGGGGACCTCGGGGACCATATATTTT. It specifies CASRGQGTSGTIYF. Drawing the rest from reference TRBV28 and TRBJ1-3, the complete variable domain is DVKVTQSSRYLVKRTGEKVFLECVQDMDHENMFWYRQDPGLGLRLIYFSYDVKMKEKGDIPEGYSVSREKKERFSLILESASTNQTSMYLCASRGQGTSGTIYFGEGSWLTVV.

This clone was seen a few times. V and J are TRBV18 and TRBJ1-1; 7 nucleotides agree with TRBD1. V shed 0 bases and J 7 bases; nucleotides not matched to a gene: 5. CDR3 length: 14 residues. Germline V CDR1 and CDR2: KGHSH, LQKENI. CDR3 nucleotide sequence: TGTGCCAGCTCACCACCCGGGACAGAAAGTGAAGCTTTCTTT. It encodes CASSPPGTESEAFF.

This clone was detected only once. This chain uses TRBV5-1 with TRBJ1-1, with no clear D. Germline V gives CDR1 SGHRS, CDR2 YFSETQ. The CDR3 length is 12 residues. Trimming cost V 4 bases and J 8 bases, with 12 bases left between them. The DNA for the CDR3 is TGCGCCAGCAGCAGAGGTGCGGGGGAAGCTTTCTTT. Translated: CASSRGAGEAFF.

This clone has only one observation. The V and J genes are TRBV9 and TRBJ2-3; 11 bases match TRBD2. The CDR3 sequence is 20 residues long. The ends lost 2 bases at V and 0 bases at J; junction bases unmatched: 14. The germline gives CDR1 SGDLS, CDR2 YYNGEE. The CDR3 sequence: CASSVRGSGLAAYSTDTQYF. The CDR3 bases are TGTGCCAGCAGCGTTAGGGGGTCGGGACTAGCGGCCTATAGCACAGATACGCAGTATTTT.